The text below deals with one TCR beta chain. This sample stems from a study of cytomegalovirus exposure and HLA in healthy donors. Whole-study context: Earlier work reported approximately 100 million unique TCR beta sequences from roughly 180 million T cells.

The study ran its PCR with 60 Vbeta and 13 Jbeta primers. This table comes from immunoSEQ multiplex PCR, and its TCRdb copy is limited to in-frame clones, with some not included. The sample records roughly 120,000 clones, about 74% being singletons. The trim removed 5 bases at V and 6 bases at J, leaving 10 bases unmatched. This CDR3 is built from 15 residues. CDR1 MRHNA and CDR2 SNTAGT come from the germline V gene. The receptor was derived from a woman in her thirties or forties in good health and CMV-seropositive. V usage is TRBV6-4 and J usage is TRBJ1-2; 9 bases line up with TRBD1. What was sequenced was PBMCs. Here the CDR3 DNA reads TGTGCCAGCAGTTGGGGCTCACAGGGGGCGAATGGCTACACCTTC. This gives the protein CASSWGSQGANGYTF.